This entry lists 12 T cell receptor beta chains sequenced from one sample in a study of human T cells and chemical hapten exposure. Regarding time point: pre-sensitization, week 0. Treatment reported: therapeutic diphenylcyclopropenone sensitization with weekly scalp DPC. MiXCR, applied by TCRdb to the RACE reads, yields one record per CDR3 protein. The sample has about 260,000 distinct CDR3 sequences, more than 6.5% seen once. The specimen comprised whole blood, sampled in connection with sensitization to the hapten diphenylcyclopropenone (DPC). These receptors were collected from a woman in her thirties or forties with alopecia areata. Some clones in this sample may be carry-over from other donors' samples.

This clonotype was detected a few times. This chain joins TRBV20-1 and TRBJ2-7; no reliable D call. V shed 6 bases and J shed 0 bases, with 12 bases lying between them. This CDR3 has 13 residues. Germline loops: CDR1 DFQATT, CDR2 SNEGSKA (reference sequence). CDR3 sequence reads: CSASSESSYEQYF. CDR3 nucleotides: TGCAGTGCCAGTTCGGAGAGCTCCTACGAGCAGTACTTC.

This clonotype showed up many times. The chain recombines TRBV29-1 with TRBJ2-5; 7 bases map to TRBD2. Germline values: CDR1 SQVTM, CDR2 ANQGSEA. V lost 0 bases, J lost 4 bases, and 11 bases stayed unmatched. The CDR3 sequence is 16 residues long. The CDR3 region is CSVEEAPGGGGETQYF. The CDR3 region has the DNA TGCAGCGTTGAAGAGGCCCCCGGCGGGGGAGGAGAGACCCAGTACTTC.

In its sample, this clonotype was seen many times. The chain links TRBV2 to TRBJ2-3, with D unresolved. The CDR3 loop spans 13 amino acids. The germline CDR1 and CDR2 sequences are SNHLY and FYNNEI. Trimming removed 2 bases at V and 6 bases at J, with 9 bases between. As DNA, the CDR3 is TGTGCCAGCAGTGAAATTGGAGCGGATACGCAGTATTTT. It specifies CASSEIGADTQYF. Supplemented by reference TRBV2 and TRBJ2-3, the full variable domain reads EPEVTQTPSHQVTQMGQEVILRCVPISNHLYFYWYRQILGQKVEFLVSFYNNEISEKSEIFDDQFSVERPDGSNFTLKIRSTKLEDSAMYFCASSEIGADTQYFGPGTRLTVL.

The chain uses TRBV15 and TRBJ2-3; D gene uncertain. Germline V gene lookup returns CDR1 LNHNV and CDR2 YYDKDF (reference sequence). The CDR3 covers 14 residues. The V end was cut by 5 bases, the J end by 5 bases, with 14 bases between. CDR3 protein: CATSGERWGDTQYF. CDR3 DNA sequence: TGTGCCACCAGCGGCGAGAGATGGGGAGATACGCAGTATTTT.

This clonotype has a handful of counts. The junction shows a germline mismatch at one end, possibly a read error. This chain's CDR3 is CASSLLLAGGPTDF. The CDR3 DNA reads as TGTGCCAGCAGTTTACTACTAGCGGGAGGGCCTACCGACTTC. The chain links TRBV12-3 or TRBV12-4 to TRBJ2-7, with 13 bases aligning to TRBD2. This CDR3 contains 14 residues.

This clonotype was counted ten times or more. The chain employs TRBV7-3 and TRBJ2-3, with D tentatively TRBD2 (6 bases). V shed 4 bases and J shed 3 bases, with 26 bases lying between them. Germline V gene lookup returns CDR1 SGHTA and CDR2 FQGTGA. This CDR3 contains 19 residues. The CDR3 DNA reads as TGTGCCAGCAGCTCTTTACCACCTACTAGCACGAGGGGAACAGATACGCAGTATTTT. It specifies CASSSLPPTSTRGTDTQYF.

The table lists this clonotype with many counts. This rearrangement joins TRBV2 to TRBJ2-5; 11 bases map to TRBD2. CDR3 length equals 14 residues. The V and J ends lost 4 bases and 5 bases, in that order; junction bases with no gene match: 3. In germline, CDR1 is SNHLY, CDR2 FYNNEI. This chain's CDR3 is CASSGLAGLETQYF. The CDR3 nucleotides read TGTGCCAGCAGTGGACTAGCGGGACTGGAGACCCAGTACTTC.

The chain is built from TRBV30 and TRBJ2-1; D gene uncertain. V shed 2 bases and J shed 6 bases, with 17 bases lying between them. Germline loops: CDR1 GTSNPN, CDR2 SVGIG (reference sequence). CDR3 length: 15 amino acids. The CDR3 sequence is CAWSPGPSALNEQFF. CDR3 sequence (DNA): TGTGCCTGGAGTCCGGGCCCCTCGGCCCTCAATGAGCAGTTCTTC.

Many counts were recorded for this clonotype. This rearrangement joins TRBV6-4 to TRBJ2-2; D remains unclear. This CDR3 has 13 residues. The germline CDR1 and CDR2 sequences are MRHNA and SNTAGT. V was shortened by 2 bases and J by 3 bases, with 4 bases between the two germline ends. CDR3 protein: CASSDRDTGELFF. DNA of the CDR3: TGTGCCAGCAGTGACAGGGACACCGGGGAGCTGTTTTTT.

The rearrangement uses TRBV24-1 and TRBJ2-1; D is perhaps TRBD2 (6 bases). This CDR3 region has 13 residues. Germline CDR1 reads KGHDR; CDR2 reads SFDVKD. V gave up 9 bases and J gave up 4 bases, with 12 bases separating them. The DNA for the CDR3 is TGTGCCACCCAGGCTAGCGTGTACAATGAGCAGTTCTTC. Translation gives CATQASVYNEQFF.

V and J are TRBV12-3 or TRBV12-4 and TRBJ2-3, with a weak D call TRBD1 (5 bases). This CDR3 has 14 amino acids. V was shortened by 8 bases and J by 1 base, with 13 bases between the two germline ends. DNA of the CDR3: TGTGCCAGCGGGGCAGGACACGGCACAGATACGCAGTATTTT. This encodes CASGAGHGTDTQYF.

This clonotype came up many times. This sequence joins TRBV5-1 and TRBJ2-7; a possible D gene is TRBD2 (5 bases). The germline gives CDR1 SGHRS, CDR2 YFSETQ. The CDR3 extends over 13 amino acids. The ends were cut back, 4 bases at V and 2 bases at J, with 10 bases in the middle. The CDR3 region has the DNA TGCGCCAGCAGCCCCGACGGGGCCTACGAGCAGTACTTC. The encoded protein is CASSPDGAYEQYF.